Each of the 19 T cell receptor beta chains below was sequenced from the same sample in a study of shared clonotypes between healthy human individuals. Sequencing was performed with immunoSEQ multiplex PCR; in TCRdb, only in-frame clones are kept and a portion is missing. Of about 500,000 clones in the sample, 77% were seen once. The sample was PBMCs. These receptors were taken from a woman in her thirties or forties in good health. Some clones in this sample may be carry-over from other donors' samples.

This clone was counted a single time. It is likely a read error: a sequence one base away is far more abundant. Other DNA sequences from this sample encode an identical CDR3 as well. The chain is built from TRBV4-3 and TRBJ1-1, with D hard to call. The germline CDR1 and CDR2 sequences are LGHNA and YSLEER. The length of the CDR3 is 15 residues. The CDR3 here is CASSQVGSHPTEAFF. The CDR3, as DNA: TGCGCCAGCAGCCAAGTGGGCAGTCACCCCACTGAGGCTTTCTTT.

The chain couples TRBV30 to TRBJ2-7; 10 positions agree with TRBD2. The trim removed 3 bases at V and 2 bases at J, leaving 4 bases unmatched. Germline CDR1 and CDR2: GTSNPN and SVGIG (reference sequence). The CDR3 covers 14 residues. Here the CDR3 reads CAWSLAGVAYEQYF. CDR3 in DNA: TGTGCCTGGAGCCTAGCGGGAGTTGCCTACGAGCAGTACTTC.

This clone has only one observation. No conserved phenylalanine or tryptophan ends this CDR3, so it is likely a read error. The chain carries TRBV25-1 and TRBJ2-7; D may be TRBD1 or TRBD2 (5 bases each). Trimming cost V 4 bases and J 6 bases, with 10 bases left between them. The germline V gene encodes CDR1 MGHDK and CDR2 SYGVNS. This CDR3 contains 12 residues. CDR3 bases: TGTGCCAGCAGTGGGGACGACGGCGAGCAGTACCTC. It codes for CASSGDDGEQYL.

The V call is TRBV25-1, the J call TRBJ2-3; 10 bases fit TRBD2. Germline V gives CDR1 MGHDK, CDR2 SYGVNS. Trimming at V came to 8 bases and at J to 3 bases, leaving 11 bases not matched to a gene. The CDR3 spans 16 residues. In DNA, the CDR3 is TGTGCCAGCGCCCCTCTAGCGGGAGTAAAGACAGATACGCAGTATTTT. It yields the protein CASAPLAGVKTDTQYF.

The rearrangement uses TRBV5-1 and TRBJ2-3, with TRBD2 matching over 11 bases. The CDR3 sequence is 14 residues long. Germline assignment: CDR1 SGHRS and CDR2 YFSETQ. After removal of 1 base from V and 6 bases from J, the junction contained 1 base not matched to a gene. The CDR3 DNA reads TGCGCCAGCAGCTTGACTAGCGGGAGCGATACGCAGTATTTT. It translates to CASSLTSGSDTQYF.

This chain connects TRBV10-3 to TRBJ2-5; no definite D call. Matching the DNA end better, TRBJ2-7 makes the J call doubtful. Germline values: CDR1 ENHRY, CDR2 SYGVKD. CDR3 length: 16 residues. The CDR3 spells CAISELPSSGPHEQYF. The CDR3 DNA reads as TGTGCCATCAGTGAGTTGCCAAGCTCGGGCCCCCACGAGCAGTACTTC.

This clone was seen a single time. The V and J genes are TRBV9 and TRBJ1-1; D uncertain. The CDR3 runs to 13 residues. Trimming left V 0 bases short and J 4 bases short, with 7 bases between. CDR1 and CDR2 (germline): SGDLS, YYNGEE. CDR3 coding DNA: TGTGCCAGCAGCGTAGTGTGGGGCACTGAAGCTTTCTTT. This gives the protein CASSVVWGTEAFF.

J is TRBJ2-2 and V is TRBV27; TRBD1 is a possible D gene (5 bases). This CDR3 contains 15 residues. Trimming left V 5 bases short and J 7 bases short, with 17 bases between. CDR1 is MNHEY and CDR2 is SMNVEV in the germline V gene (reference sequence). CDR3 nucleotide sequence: TGTGCCAGCAGTCTCGGGCAGGGTTTTAGCGGGGAGCTGTTTTTT. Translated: CASSLGQGFSGELFF.

CDR3 residues: CASSLLGGPKNIQYF. The CDR3 bases are TGTGCCAGCAGCCTCTTAGGGGGTCCCAAAAACATTCAGTACTTC. The chain combines TRBV28 with TRBJ2-4; D is possibly TRBD1 (6 bases). V shed 6 bases and J shed 2 bases, with 14 bases lying between them. CDR1 and CDR2 (germline): MDHEN, SYDVKM. The CDR3 consists of 15 residues.

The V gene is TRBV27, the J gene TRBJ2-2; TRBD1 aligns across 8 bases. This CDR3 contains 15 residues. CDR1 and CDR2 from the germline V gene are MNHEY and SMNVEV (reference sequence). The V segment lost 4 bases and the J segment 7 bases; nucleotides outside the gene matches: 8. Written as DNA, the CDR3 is TGTGCCAGCAGTTCAGACAGGGGAGGCCGCGGGGAGCTGTTTTTT. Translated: CASSSDRGGRGELFF.

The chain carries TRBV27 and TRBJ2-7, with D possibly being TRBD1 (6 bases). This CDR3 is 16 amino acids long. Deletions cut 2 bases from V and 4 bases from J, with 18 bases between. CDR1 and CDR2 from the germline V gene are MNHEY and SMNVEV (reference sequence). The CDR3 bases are TGTGCCAGCAGTTTAAAGGGACACCGGGGTCGGTACGAGCAGTACTTC. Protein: CASSLKGHRGRYEQYF.

The CDR3 coding sequence is TGTGCCAGCAGCTTGGACCGCCCAAAGAACACTGAAGCTTTCTTT. Its protein is CASSLDRPKNTEAFF. The rearrangement joins TRBV5-4 to TRBJ1-1; no clear D. The CDR3 extends over 15 amino acids. V was cut by 0 bases and J by 1 base, with 10 bases left in between. Germline CDR1 SGHNT, CDR2 YYREEE (reference sequence).

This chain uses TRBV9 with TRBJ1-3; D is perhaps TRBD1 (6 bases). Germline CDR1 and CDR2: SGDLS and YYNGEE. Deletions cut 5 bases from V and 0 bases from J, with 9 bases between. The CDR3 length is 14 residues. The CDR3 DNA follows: TGTGCCAGCAGATCACAGGGCTCTGGAAACACCATATATTTT. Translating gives CASRSQGSGNTIYF.

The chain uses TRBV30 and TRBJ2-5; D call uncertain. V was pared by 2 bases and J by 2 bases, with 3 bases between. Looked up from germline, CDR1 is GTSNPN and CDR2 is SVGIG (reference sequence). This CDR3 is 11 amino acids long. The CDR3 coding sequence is TGTGCCTGGAGTCCGCAAGAGACCCAGTACTTC. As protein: CAWSPQETQYF.

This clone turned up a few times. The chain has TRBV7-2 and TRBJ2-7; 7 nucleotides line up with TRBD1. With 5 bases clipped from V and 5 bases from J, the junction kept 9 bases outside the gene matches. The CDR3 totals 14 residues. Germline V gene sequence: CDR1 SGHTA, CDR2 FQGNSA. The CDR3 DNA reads TGTGCCAGCAGCCCACCGACAGGGATCAACGAGCAGTACTTC. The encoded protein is CASSPPTGINEQYF.

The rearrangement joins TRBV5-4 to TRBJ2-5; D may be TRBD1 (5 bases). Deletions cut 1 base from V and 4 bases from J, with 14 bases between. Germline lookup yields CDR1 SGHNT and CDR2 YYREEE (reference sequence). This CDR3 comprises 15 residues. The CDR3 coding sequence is TGTGCCAGCAGCTTGCTGGGGCGTCTGGCAGAGACCCAGTACTTC. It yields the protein CASSLLGRLAETQYF. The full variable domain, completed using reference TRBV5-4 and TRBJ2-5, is ETGVTQSPTHLIKTRGQQVTLRCSSQSGHNTVSWYQQALGQGPQFIFQYYREEENGRGNFPPRFSGLQFPNYSSELNVNALELDDSALYLCASSLLGRLAETQYFGPGTRLLVL.

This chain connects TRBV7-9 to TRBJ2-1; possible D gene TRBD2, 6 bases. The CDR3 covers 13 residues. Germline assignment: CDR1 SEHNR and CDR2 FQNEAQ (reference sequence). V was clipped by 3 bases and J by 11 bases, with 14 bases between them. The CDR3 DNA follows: TGTGCCAGCAGCTTCCGGGGGAAAGACCAGCAGTTCTTC. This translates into CASSFRGKDQQFF. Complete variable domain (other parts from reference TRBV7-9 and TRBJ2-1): DTGVSQNPRHKITKRGQNVTFRCDPISEHNRLYWYRQTLGQGPEFLTYFQNEAQLEKSRLLSDRFSAERPKGSFSTLEIQRTEQGDSAMYLCASSFRGKDQQFFGPGTRLTVL.

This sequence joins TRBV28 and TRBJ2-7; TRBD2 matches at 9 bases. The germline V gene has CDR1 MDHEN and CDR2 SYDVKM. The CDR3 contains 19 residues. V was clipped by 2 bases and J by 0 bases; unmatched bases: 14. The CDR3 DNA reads TGTGCCAGCAGTTTACTTCTTGGCGCTAGCGGGATGAGCTCCTACGAGCAGTACTTC. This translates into CASSLLLGASGMSSYEQYF.

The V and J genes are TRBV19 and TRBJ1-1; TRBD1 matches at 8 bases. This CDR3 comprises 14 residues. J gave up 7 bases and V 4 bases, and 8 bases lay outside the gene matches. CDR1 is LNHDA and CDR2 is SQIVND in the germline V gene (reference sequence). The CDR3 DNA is TGTGCCAGTAGTAACAGGGGGTCGCAGGGTGAAGCTTTCTTT. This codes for CASSNRGSQGEAFF.